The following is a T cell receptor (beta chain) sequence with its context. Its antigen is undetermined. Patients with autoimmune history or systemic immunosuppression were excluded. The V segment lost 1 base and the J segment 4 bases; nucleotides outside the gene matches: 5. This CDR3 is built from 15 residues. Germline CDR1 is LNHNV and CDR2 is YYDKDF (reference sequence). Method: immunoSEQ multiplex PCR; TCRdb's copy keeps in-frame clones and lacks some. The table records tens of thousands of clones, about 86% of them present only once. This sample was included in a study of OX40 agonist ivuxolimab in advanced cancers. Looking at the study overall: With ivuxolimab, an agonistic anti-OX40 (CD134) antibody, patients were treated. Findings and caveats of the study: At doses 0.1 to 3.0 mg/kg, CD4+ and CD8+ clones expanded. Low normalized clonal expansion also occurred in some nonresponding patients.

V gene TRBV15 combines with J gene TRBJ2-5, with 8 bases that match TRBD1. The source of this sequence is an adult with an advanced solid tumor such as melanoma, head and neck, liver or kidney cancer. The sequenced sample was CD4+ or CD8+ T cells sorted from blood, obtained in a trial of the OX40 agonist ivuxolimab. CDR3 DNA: TGTGCCACCAGCAGAGTTCAGGGGGCAGGAGAGACCCAGTACTTC. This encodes CATSRVQGAGETQYF.